Below are 8 T cell receptor beta chains sequenced from a single sample in a study of OX40 agonist ivuxolimab in advanced cancers. TCRdb's table, derived via immunoSEQ multiplex PCR, lists solely in-frame clones and lacks some. The table has approximately 70,000 clones, over 75% seen once. Sequenced here: CD4+ or CD8+ T cells sorted from blood, sampled in a trial of the OX40 agonist ivuxolimab. Receptors originate from an adult with an advanced solid tumor such as melanoma, head and neck, liver or kidney cancer.

As concerns this clone: The sample contains more than one DNA sequence encoding this CDR3. The gene calls are TRBV7-6 and TRBJ2-2; TRBD1 is a possible D gene (6 bases). Trimming removed 1 base from V and 5 bases from J, with 11 bases in between. The CDR3 has 15 amino acids. Germline V lookup: CDR1 SGHVS, CDR2 FNYEAQ. CDR3: CASSLDQGRTGELFF. The CDR3 DNA sequence: TGTGCCAGCAGCTTAGACCAGGGGCGGACCGGGGAGCTGTTTTTT.

In this sample, this clone turned up a few times. The chain is built from TRBV7-2 and TRBJ2-2, with unresolved D. Germline CDR1 is SGHTA and CDR2 is FQGNSA. Trimming took off 1 base at V and 0 bases at J, with 9 bases between the two ends. The CDR3 runs 16 residues. The CDR3 DNA follows: TGTGCCAGCAGCTTAGACGCGACAACGAACACCGGGGAGCTGTTTTTT. Translation gives CASSLDATTNTGELFF.

V and J are TRBV2 and TRBJ2-1; D could derive from TRBD1 or TRBD2 (5 bases each). This CDR3 spans 15 amino acids. Germline V gene lookup returns CDR1 SNHLY and CDR2 FYNNEI. V dropped 7 bases and J dropped 5 bases, with 18 bases sitting between them. CDR3 nucleotides: TGTGCCAGCAAACTGCAAGGGGCCGGGAACAATGAGCAGTTCTTC. It translates to CASKLQGAGNNEQFF.

The chain has TRBV28 and TRBJ1-6; D unclear. This CDR3 is 14 amino acids long. Germline loops: CDR1 MDHEN, CDR2 SYDVKM. V was trimmed by 2 bases and J by 9 bases, leaving 11 bases between them. The CDR3, as DNA: TGTGCCAGCAGTTTAGGGGATCCGGGTTCACCCCTCCACTTT. Translating gives CASSLGDPGSPLHF.

The chain combines TRBV6-6 with TRBJ2-7, with unresolved D. The germline V and J ends were trimmed by 4 bases and 6 bases, with 19 bases remaining between them. The CDR3 has 15 amino acids. The germline CDR1 and CDR2 sequences are MNHNY and SVGAGI (reference sequence). The CDR3 DNA reads TGTGCCAGCAGTTCTTTGGGTGTTTCTGTCTCCGAGCAGTACTTC. It yields the protein CASSSLGVSVSEQYF.

V gene TRBV2 combines with J gene TRBJ1-1; D gene uncertain. Germline lookup yields CDR1 SNHLY and CDR2 FYNNEI. The ends were cut back, 6 bases at V and 4 bases at J, with 12 bases in the middle. The CDR3 has 13 amino acids. Here the CDR3 DNA reads TGTGCCAGCAGCCCCAGGCTTTTCACTGAAGCTTTCTTT. Translation gives CASSPRLFTEAFF.

This rearrangement joins TRBV10-2 to TRBJ2-3, with D possibly matching TRBD2 (6 bases). V was shortened by 5 bases and J by 0 bases, with 12 bases between the two germline ends. This CDR3 is 15 amino acids long. Germline CDR1 reads WSHSY; CDR2 reads SAAADI. This CDR3 is CASSSLAASTDTQYF. CDR3 DNA: TGCGCCAGCAGTTCGTTAGCGGCTAGCACAGATACGCAGTATTTT.

V is TRBV5-6 and J is TRBJ1-5; D is unresolved. V was cut by 2 bases and J by 1 base, with 10 bases left in between. The CDR3 extends over 15 amino acids. The V gene's germline CDR1 is SGHDT and CDR2 YYEEEE. In DNA form, the CDR3 reads TGTGCCAGCAGCTTCTGGGTTGGGAGCAATCAGCCCCAGCATTTT. It yields the protein CASSFWVGSNQPQHF.